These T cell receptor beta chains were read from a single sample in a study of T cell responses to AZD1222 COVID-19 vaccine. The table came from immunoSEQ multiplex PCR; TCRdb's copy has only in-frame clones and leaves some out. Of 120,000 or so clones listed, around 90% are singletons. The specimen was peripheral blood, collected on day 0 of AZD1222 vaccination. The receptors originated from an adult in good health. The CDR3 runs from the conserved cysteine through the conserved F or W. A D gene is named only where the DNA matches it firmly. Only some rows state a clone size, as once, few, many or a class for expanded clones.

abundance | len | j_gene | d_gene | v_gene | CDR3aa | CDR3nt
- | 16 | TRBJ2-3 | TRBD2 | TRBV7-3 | CASSARGLAGEGTQYF | TGTGCCAGCAGCGCGAGGGGACTAGCGGGAGAAGGTACGCAGTATTTT
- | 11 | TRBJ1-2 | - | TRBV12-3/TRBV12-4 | CASSFTAKFTF | TGTGCCAGCAGTTTTACCGCAAAGTTCACCTTC
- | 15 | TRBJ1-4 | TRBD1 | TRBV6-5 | CASSYSTGGEEKLFF | TGTGCCAGCAGTTACTCGACAGGGGGAGAGGAAAAACTGTTTTTT
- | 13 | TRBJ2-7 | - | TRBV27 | CASSLSPDTEQYF | TGTGCCAGCAGTTTATCCCCAGATACCGAGCAGTACTTC
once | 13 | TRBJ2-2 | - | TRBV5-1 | CASGKQDTGELFF | TGCGCCAGCGGCAAACAGGACACCGGGGAGCTGTTTTTT
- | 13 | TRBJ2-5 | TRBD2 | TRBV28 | CASRAGGLETQYF | TGTGCCAGCAGGGCGGGGGGGTTGGAGACCCAGTACTTC
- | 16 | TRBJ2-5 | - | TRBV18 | CASSPPSGRRQETQYF | TGTGCCAGCTCACCACCGTCGGGGAGGCGTCAAGAGACCCAGTACTTC
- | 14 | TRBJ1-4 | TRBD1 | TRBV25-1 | CASSDIGGNEKLFF | TGTGCCAGCAGTGACATAGGGGGCAATGAAAAACTGTTTTTT
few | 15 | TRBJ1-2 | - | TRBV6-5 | CASSYGGGRNYGYTF | TGTGCCAGCAGTTATGGCGGGGGCCGAAACTATGGCTACACCTTC
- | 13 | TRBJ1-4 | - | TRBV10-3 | CAIRQNQNEKLFF | TGTGCCATCCGACAGAACCAGAATGAAAAACTGTTTTTT
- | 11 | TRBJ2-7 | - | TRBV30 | CAWSSGYEQYF | TGTGCCTGGAGTAGTGGATACGAGCAGTACTTC
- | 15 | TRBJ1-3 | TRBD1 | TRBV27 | CASSLQGAPGNTIYF | TGTGCCAGCAGCCTACAGGGGGCTCCAGGAAACACCATATATTTT
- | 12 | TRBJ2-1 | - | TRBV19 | CASSIENLGQFF | TGTGCCAGTAGTATAGAAAATCTAGGGCAGTTCTTC
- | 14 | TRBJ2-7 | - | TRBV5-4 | CASSSDSWAYEQYF | TGTGCCAGCAGCTCGGACAGCTGGGCCTACGAGCAGTACTTC
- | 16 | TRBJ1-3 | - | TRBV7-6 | CASSLAVGSSGNTIYF | TGTGCCAGCAGCTTAGCGGTAGGGAGCTCTGGAAACACCATATATTTT
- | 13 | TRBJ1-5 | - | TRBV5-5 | CASSLQFGQPQHF | TGTGCCAGCAGCTTGCAGTTCGGTCAGCCCCAGCATTTT
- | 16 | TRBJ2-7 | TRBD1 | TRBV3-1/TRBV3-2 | CASSQAPRDSDYEQYF | TGTGCCAGCAGCCAAGCGCCTCGGGACAGCGACTACGAGCAGTACTTC
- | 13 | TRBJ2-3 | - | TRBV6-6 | CASSLTSTDTQYF | TGTGCCAGCAGCCTAACTAGCACAGATACGCAGTATTTT
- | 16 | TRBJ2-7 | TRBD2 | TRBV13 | CASSPKGLAGTYEQYF | TGTGCCAGCAGCCCAAAGGGGCTAGCGGGAACCTACGAGCAGTACTTC
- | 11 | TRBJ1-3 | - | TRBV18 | CASSPGNTIYF | TGTGCCAGCTCACCTGGGAACACCATATATTTT
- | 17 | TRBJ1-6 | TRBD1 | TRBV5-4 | CASSLTQGDVVGSPLHF | TGTGCCAGCAGCTTGACCCAGGGGGATGTAGTAGGTTCACCCCTCCACTTT
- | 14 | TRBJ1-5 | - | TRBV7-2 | CASSRAGSNQPQHF | TGTGCCAGCAGTAGGGCAGGCTCGAATCAGCCCCAGCATTTT
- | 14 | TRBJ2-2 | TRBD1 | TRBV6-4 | CASSGGFGTGELFF | TGTGCCAGCTCAGGGGGCTTTGGCACCGGGGAGCTGTTTTTT
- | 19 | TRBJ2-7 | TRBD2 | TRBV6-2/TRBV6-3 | CASSYSSTGASGRAYEQYF | TGTGCCAGCAGTTACTCGTCTACTGGGGCTAGCGGGCGGGCCTACGAGCAGTACTTC
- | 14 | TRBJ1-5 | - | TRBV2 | CASSSLGVPQPQHF | TGTGCCAGCAGTAGCCTGGGGGTACCTCAGCCCCAGCATTTT
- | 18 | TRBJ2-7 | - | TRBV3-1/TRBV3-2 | CASSRHIQSGPSGYEQYF | TGTGCCAGCAGCCGACACATCCAGTCGGGACCTTCGGGCTACGAGCAGTACTTC
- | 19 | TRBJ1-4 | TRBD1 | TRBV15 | CATSRESIAGTGFNEKLFF | TGTGCCACCAGCAGAGAAAGTATCGCCGGGACAGGGTTTAATGAAAAACTGTTTTTT
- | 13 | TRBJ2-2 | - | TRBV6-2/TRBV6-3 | CASSWFSAGELFF | TGTGCCAGCAGTTGGTTTAGCGCCGGGGAGCTGTTTTTT
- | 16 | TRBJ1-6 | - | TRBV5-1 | CASCPGGRTRDSPLHF | TGCGCCAGCTGCCCCGGGGGCCGCACTAGGGATTCACCCCTCCACTTT
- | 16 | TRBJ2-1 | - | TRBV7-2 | CASSLAPYDIGGEQFF | TGTGCCAGCAGCTTAGCGCCGTATGATATAGGCGGTGAGCAGTTCTTC
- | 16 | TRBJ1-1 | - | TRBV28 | CASSFRGPHRTHEAFF | TGTGCCAGCAGTTTCCGGGGGCCCCATCGTACGCATGAAGCTTTCTTT
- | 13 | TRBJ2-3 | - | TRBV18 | CASSPTPADTQYF | TGTGCCAGCTCACCTACCCCAGCGGATACGCAGTATTTT
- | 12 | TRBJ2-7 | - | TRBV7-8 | CASSPDGNEQYF | TGTGCCAGCAGCCCTGACGGAAACGAGCAGTACTTC
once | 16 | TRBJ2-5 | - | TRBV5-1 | CASSVGTTWGQETQYF | TGCGCCAGCAGCGTGGGGACCACCTGGGGGCAAGAGACCCAGTACTTC
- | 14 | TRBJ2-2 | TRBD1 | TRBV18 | CASSQGGHTGELFF | TGTGCCAGCTCACAAGGGGGCCACACCGGGGAGCTGTTTTTT
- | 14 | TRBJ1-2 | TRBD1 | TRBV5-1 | CASSTGQEVDGYTF | TGCGCCAGCAGCACCGGACAGGAGGTGGATGGCTACACCTTC
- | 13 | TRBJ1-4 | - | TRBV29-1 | CSVEIGGGGKLFF | TGCAGCGTTGAAATAGGCGGGGGCGGAAAACTGTTTTTT